This T cell receptor (beta chain) is from a study of shared clonotypes between healthy human individuals (dated by TCRdb to about 2020). In terms of the full investigation: A few men and two women, aged 18 to 49 years, made up the cohort. For each donor, three plates each were used for CD4 naive and CD4 memory, two plates were used for CD8 naive, and one plate was used for CD8 memory. The study deeply sequenced blood TCR repertoires of five healthy adults to estimate repertoire size and the extent of clonotype sharing between individuals. Libraries were prepared and TCR repertoires were sequenced by different laboratories using diverse techniques, in order to increase sequencing depth and limit assay-specific biases. Per donor, leukapheresis produced somewhere between about 0.94 and 9 billion PBMCs.

The CDR3 covers 12 residues, taking in both the cysteine and the phenylalanine. The retained sequence is limited to the CDR3, 36 bases, with the frame set at the first base. Looking up the germline V gene yields CDR1 ENHRY and CDR2 SYGVKD. The V end loses 8 bases and the J end loses 1 base, and a stretch of 9 bases separates them. About this clone: Its target antigen remains unknown. No base quality values were provided; no much bigger clone lies one nucleotide off.

The donors were healthy, HIV-negative adults who had no recently reported acute infections or vaccinations. Every donor was a Caucasian adult residing in Nashville, Tennessee, USA. CD4+ T cells were enriched by magnetic negative selection, after which naive cells were positively selected on CD45RA and the negative fraction was taken as the memory subset. Blood was collected by leukapheresis, and PBMCs were isolated by Ficoll-Histopaque density gradient centrifugation and then cryopreserved in liquid nitrogen vapor phase. Analytical flow cytometry was used to check the purity and quantity of every magnetically sorted T cell population. Genomic DNA was isolated from every sorted fraction and measured by UV absorbance on a Nanodrop 2000c. General conclusions and limits of the study: Naive subsets generally had larger estimated clonotype richness than memory subsets did. When a few donors were compared, the shared fraction of clonotypes was 5% to 6.5% for naive CD4, approximately 3.5% for naive CD8, 2% to 2.5% for memory CD4, and less than 0.45% for memory CD8. Pairwise subsampling led to the expectation that sequencing depth would affect the degree of clonotype sharing among donors. Because the study included a small number of donors, the genetic and exposure-history diversity represented was limited. Sampling was limited to blood, and TCR repertoires in tissue likely differ from TCR repertoires in blood. Clonotypes shared by all four sorted-subset donors showed higher generation probabilities than non-shared clonotypes. Rarefaction of sorted-subset datasets indicated incomplete sequencing despite the large sequencing depth.

TCR CDR3 regions were amplified from genomic DNA by multiplex PCR using the deep immunoSEQ assay. Genomic DNA extracted from each cell subset was distributed evenly over all wells of several immunoSEQ 96-well plates, and each plate served as one replicate. For sorted subsets, approximately 210 ng genomic DNA, equal to 30,000 or so T cell genomes, was loaded into each replicate PCR. The purified libraries were quantified using a Qubit 3.0 fluorometer, sized with a Bioanalyzer 2100, and then quantified again using the KAPA Library Quantification kit. A separate single-read 150-cycle Illumina NextSeq 550 flow cell was used to sequence each immunoSEQ 96-well plate. The paper's processing steps were these. The immunoSEQ output contained only junctional sequences without quality scores, so filtering could not match that applied to full-length reads. Sequences were annotated with PyIR, a Python wrapper for IgBLAST v1.9, using IMGT germline references to assign V/J genes and CDR3. Any read was removed if the V/J assignment was weak (E-value above 1e-6), the CDR3 was missing, or the read contained stop codons, out-of-frame junctions, or ambiguous translated residues. A V3J clonotype was defined by an identical inferred V gene, J gene, and CDR3 amino acid sequence. Percentage overlap between repertoires was computed as shared unique clonotypes divided by the size of the smaller repertoire. Repertoire richness was assessed with RTK rarefaction, the Chao1 estimator, and Recon v2.1 estimates of unobserved clonotypes. For all TCRbeta clonotypes obtained by the gDNA method from a handful of donors, generation probabilities were computed with OLGA. TCRdb obtained this table from immuneACCESS and retained in-frame rearrangements with V and J assigned. These tables miss some clones; where compared with another copy, unresolved V genes account for less than half of the shortfall, and the remainder is unexplained. V and J calls and clone size are those listed in that table; D and trimming were worked out from the DNA. The table for this sample lists some 1.4 million clones; about 96% of them were counted only once. Together, the top ten hold roughly 1.2% of the sample.

Recombination connected TRBV10-3 to TRBJ2-7; no D segment can be confidently identified. The sample taken for sequencing was naive CD4+ T cells sorted from blood. The meaning of the sample's cell subset or site label: CD45RA+ positively selected. This sequence was found in a man aged 30-40 years in good health. DNA sequence: TGTGCCATCCGGAACGCTTCCTACGAGCAGTACTTC. This encodes CAIRNASYEQYF.